The 13 T cell receptor beta chains below all came from one sample that was sequenced in a study of cytomegalovirus exposure and HLA in healthy donors. The PCR ran on 60 Vbeta and 13 Jbeta primers. Generated by immunoSEQ multiplex PCR, the TCRdb table keeps only in-frame clones and is missing some. Of 150,000 to 200,000 clones in the sample, more than 70% are singletons; the top ten hold about 1.6%. The specimen sequenced was PBMCs. The origin of the receptors is a girl aged 5-17 years in good health and CMV-seronegative.

This chain joins TRBV29-1 and TRBJ1-2, with D perhaps TRBD1 (5 bases). Trimming shortened V by 8 bases and J by 7 bases, and 20 bases separated the two germline ends. The CDR3 sequence is 13 residues long. Per the germline V gene, CDR1 is SQVTM and CDR2 is ANQGSEA. The CDR3 DNA reads TGCAGCACAAAAACAGGTTTGGCTCCTGGCTACACCTTC. It encodes CSTKTGLAPGYTF.

This clone was found once. One end of the junction is discordant with germline, which a read error may explain. The chain joins TRBV2 to TRBJ2-2; D is undetermined. CDR3 length: 13 amino acids. Per the germline V gene, CDR1 is SNHLY and CDR2 is FYNNEI. CDR3: CASREAPSGELFF. The DNA for the CDR3 is TGTGCCAGCAGGGAAGCCCCGTCCGGGGAGCTGTTTTTT.

The rearrangement uses TRBV6-5 and TRBJ2-5; D is ambiguous. From germline, CDR1 is MNHEY and CDR2 SVGAGI. The length of the CDR3 is 13 residues. Trimming stripped 3 bases from V and 4 bases from J, with 9 bases between. In DNA, the CDR3 is TGTGCCAGCAGTTATTTAGCCTCAGAGACCCAGTACTTC. The encoded protein is CASSYLASETQYF.

This chain joins TRBV9 and TRBJ2-4; 7 bases map to TRBD1. This CDR3 has 15 residues. The germline CDR1 and CDR2 sequences are SGDLS and YYNGEE. Trimming removed 0 bases from V and 4 bases from J; junction bases left unmatched: 4. CDR3 in DNA: TGTGCCAGCAGCGTAGCCGGGACAGATAAAAACATTCAGTACTTC. This gives the protein CASSVAGTDKNIQYF.

The chain recombines TRBV10-2 with TRBJ1-1, with D uncertain. Germline CDR1 WSHSY, CDR2 SAAADI. The germline V and J ends were trimmed by 1 base and 4 bases, with 13 bases remaining between them. The CDR3 totals 15 residues. The chain's CDR3 is CASSEFGVLRTEAFF. The CDR3 DNA reads TGCGCCAGCAGTGAGTTCGGGGTTCTTCGCACTGAAGCTTTCTTT.

This clone was observed a handful of times. The V gene is TRBV10-3, the J gene TRBJ1-3; TRBD1 matches at 7 bases. V shed 6 bases, J shed 0 bases, and the junction held 5 bases outside the gene matches. Germline V gene lookup returns CDR1 ENHRY and CDR2 SYGVKD. The CDR3 is 15 residues long. The CDR3 region has the DNA TGTGCCATCAGACCCCAGGGGGGCTCTGGAAACACCATATATTTT. This translates into CAIRPQGGSGNTIYF.

J is TRBJ2-7 and V is TRBV19; 7 positions agree with TRBD1. V lost 4 bases to trimming and J lost 5 bases; unmatched junction nucleotides: 8. This CDR3 is built from 14 residues. Germline V gene sequence: CDR1 LNHDA, CDR2 SQIVND (reference sequence). The CDR3 DNA reads as TGTGCCAGTAGTAGGAGGACAGGCGTGGACGAGCAGTACTTC. Translating it yields CASSRRTGVDEQYF.

The gene calls are TRBV5-1 and TRBJ2-7; 7 bases are shared with TRBD1. With 0 bases clipped from V and 7 bases from J, the junction kept 10 bases outside the gene matches. Germline V CDR1 and CDR2: SGHRS, YFSETQ. This CDR3 spans 15 amino acids. In nucleotides, the CDR3 is TGCGCCAGCAGCTTGGACAGGGGCCTTATCGGAGAGCAGTACTTC. This translates into CASSLDRGLIGEQYF.

The rearrangement uses TRBV2 and TRBJ1-2; tentative D call: TRBD1 (5 bases). Germline CDR1 reads SNHLY; CDR2 reads FYNNEI. Trimming cost V 7 bases and J 8 bases, with 14 bases left between them. This CDR3 region has 12 residues. CDR3 in DNA: TGTGCCAGCACCCTGGGAGGGGAGGGCTACACCTTC. Protein product: CASTLGGEGYTF.

V is TRBV6-5 and J is TRBJ2-7; 7 positions match TRBD1. Losses at the gene ends were 5 bases for V and 3 bases for J; bases not matched to a gene: 7. This CDR3 contains 14 residues. CDR1 and CDR2 (germline): MNHEY, SVGAGI. This CDR3 is CASSLRDSFYEQYF. In DNA form, the CDR3 reads TGTGCCAGCAGTCTCCGGGACAGCTTCTACGAGCAGTACTTC.

This chain's CDR3 is CASSGLAGGPDTQYF. DNA of the CDR3: TGTGCCAGCAGTGGTCTAGCGGGGGGCCCAGATACGCAGTATTTT. The gene calls are TRBV2 and TRBJ2-3; TRBD2 matches at 11 bases. V was clipped by 4 bases and J by 4 bases; unmatched bases: 4. Germline values: CDR1 SNHLY, CDR2 FYNNEI. The CDR3 spans 15 residues.

The rearrangement joins TRBV9 to TRBJ1-3; 12 bases align to TRBD1. The V segment lost 4 bases and the J segment 7 bases; nucleotides outside the gene matches: 9. The V gene's germline CDR1 is SGDLS and CDR2 YYNGEE. This CDR3 is built from 16 residues. The CDR3 DNA reads as TGTGCCAGCAGCTATTGGGACAGGGGGCTAGGGAACACCATATATTTT. Protein sequence: CASSYWDRGLGNTIYF.

This clone has just one count. The chain has TRBV5-4 and TRBJ2-7, with 7 nucleotides matching TRBD1. CDR3 length equals 13 residues. CDR1 SGHNT and CDR2 YYREEE come from the germline V gene (reference sequence). Losses at the gene ends were 7 bases for V and 2 bases for J; bases not matched to a gene: 6. The CDR3 nucleotides read TGTGCCAGCCCGCAGACAGGGACCTACGAGCAGTACTTC. The encoded protein is CASPQTGTYEQYF.